The 25 T cell receptor beta chains below all came from one sample that was sequenced in a study of CD8+ T cells in alopecia areata. The authors extracted RNA and reverse transcribed it into cDNA as the sequencing template. The protocol was immunoSEQ multiplex PCR, while the TCRdb copy is restricted to in-frame clones and leaves out a portion. The top ten hold around 1.2% of the sample, which has about 250,000 clones, around 67% seen once. The sequenced sample was CD4+ T cells sorted from blood, obtained at week 0. The receptors shown here come from a human donor with alopecia areata.

CDR3 DNA sequence: TGTGCCAGACAAACCCCTGCCGGAGGCGAGACCCAGTACTTC. Translation: CARQTPAGGETQYF. The chain recombines TRBV2 with TRBJ2-5; possible D gene TRBD2, 5 bases. Germline loops: CDR1 SNHLY, CDR2 FYNNEI. V was clipped by 9 bases and J by 5 bases, with 19 bases between them. The CDR3 length is 14 residues.

The chain carries TRBV11-2 and TRBJ2-1, with D tentatively TRBD1 (5 bases). Germline V gives CDR1 SGHAT, CDR2 FQNNGV. The V gene lost 5 bases and the J gene lost 2 bases, with 22 bases spanning the gap. The CDR3 covers 18 residues. As DNA, the CDR3 is TGTGCCAGCAGCCCTAGGGGTTCCAGAAGGATCCCCTACAATGAGCAGTTCTTC. It specifies CASSPRGSRRIPYNEQFF.

The V call is TRBV5-4, the J call TRBJ2-1; D is possibly TRBD1 (6 bases). V shed 4 bases and J shed 10 bases, with 12 bases lying between them. This CDR3 contains 12 residues. Per germline, CDR1 SGHNT and CDR2 YYREEE (reference sequence). The CDR3 bases are TGTGCCAGCAGCCCCACAGGGTACGAGCAGTTCTTC. Translated: CASSPTGYEQFF.

The chain couples TRBV10-3 to TRBJ1-5, with D perhaps TRBD1 (6 bases). The V end lost 4 bases, the J end lost 4 bases, and 8 bases lay between the germline ends. The V gene's germline CDR1 is ENHRY and CDR2 SYGVKD. This CDR3 is built from 13 residues. The CDR3 bases are TGTGCCATCAGTGCGCAGGGGAATCAGCCCCAGCATTTT. It translates to CAISAQGNQPQHF.

The chain recombines TRBV29-1 with TRBJ2-1, with D possibly being TRBD1 (5 bases). Trimming took 5 bases from V and 9 from J, leaving 20 bases between them. Per the germline V gene, CDR1 is SQVTM and CDR2 is ANQGSEA. This CDR3 spans 14 amino acids. The CDR3 nucleotides are TGCAGCGTTAAGGCCGCGGCGATAAGGGGTGAGCAGTTCTTC. It translates to CSVKAAAIRGEQFF.

This rearrangement joins TRBV5-1 to TRBJ1-1; no firm D call. This CDR3 region has 13 residues. Germline V lookup: CDR1 SGHRS, CDR2 YFSETQ. The V end lost 2 bases, the J end lost 4 bases, and 9 bases lay between the germline ends. The CDR3 nucleotides are TGCGCCAGCAGCTTTCGGGAGAGCACTGAAGCTTTCTTT. Translated, it gives CASSFRESTEAFF.

This chain connects TRBV6-5 to TRBJ2-7; D is ambiguous. The CDR3 totals 14 residues. Looked up from germline, CDR1 is MNHEY and CDR2 is SVGAGI. Trimming removed 0 bases at V and 7 bases at J, with 13 bases between. The CDR3 DNA sequence: TGTGCCAGCAGTTACTCAGGGCAAATCGGGGAGCAGTACTTC. This sequence encodes CASSYSGQIGEQYF.

The rearrangement uses TRBV25-1 and TRBJ2-5, with D possibly being TRBD1 or TRBD2 (6 bases each). Between the trimmed V and J ends, which lost 6 bases and 4 bases, there was a span of 12 bases. There are 13 residues in the CDR3. Germline V gene sequence: CDR1 MGHDK, CDR2 SYGVNS. CDR3 loop: CASRGAGRETQYF. The DNA of the CDR3 is TGTGCCAGCAGGGGGGCGGGGAGAGAGACCCAGTACTTC.

The chain links TRBV7-8 to TRBJ2-5; D gene unclear. CDR1 and CDR2 from the germline V gene are SGHVS and FQNEAQ. The CDR3 spans 14 residues. V lost 4 bases and J lost 3, with 12 bases in between. The CDR3 is CASSSGQPKETQYF. DNA for the CDR3: TGTGCCAGCAGCTCGGGCCAGCCTAAAGAGACCCAGTACTTC.

The rearrangement uses TRBV19 and TRBJ2-5; 7 bases fit TRBD2. The CDR3 is 13 residues long. Per the germline V gene, CDR1 is LNHDA and CDR2 is SQIVND (reference sequence). V was clipped by 3 bases and J by 2 bases; unmatched bases: 0. CDR3 DNA: TGTGCCAGTAGTATGGGGGGGCAAGAGACCCAGTACTTC. This translates into CASSMGGQETQYF. The whole variable domain, remainder taken from reference TRBV19 and TRBJ2-5, is DGGITQSPKYLFRKEGQNVTLSCEQNLNHDAMYWYRQDPGQGLRLIYYSQIVNDFQKGDIAEGYSVSREKKESFPLTVTSAQKNPTAFYLCASSMGGQETQYFGPGTRLLVL.

This chain joins TRBV29-1 and TRBJ2-3; weak D call: TRBD2 (5 bases). The CDR3 totals 13 residues. Germline V lookup: CDR1 SQVTM, CDR2 ANQGSEA. V was clipped by 7 bases and J by 2 bases, with 13 bases between them. CDR3 protein: CSAGLRPTDTQYF. The DNA of the CDR3 is TGCAGCGCTGGACTTCGCCCCACAGATACGCAGTATTTT.

This clone was recorded only once. The chain links TRBV5-6 to TRBJ1-6; D is undetermined. The V end lost 4 bases, the J end lost 6 bases, and 8 bases lay between the germline ends. The germline gives CDR1 SGHDT, CDR2 YYEEEE. CDR3 length: 13 residues. The CDR3 DNA sequence: TGTGCCAGCAGCCTTGATACTAATTCACCCCTCCACTTT. Translation gives CASSLDTNSPLHF.

J is TRBJ2-2 and V is TRBV30; TRBD2 matches 9 bases. After removal of 2 bases from V and 6 bases from J, the junction contained 1 base not matched to a gene. This CDR3 has 13 amino acids. Germline V lookup: CDR1 GTSNPN, CDR2 SVGIG (reference sequence). The DNA for the CDR3 is TGTGCCTGGAGTCTAGCGGGATCCGGGGAGCTGTTTTTT. This codes for CAWSLAGSGELFF.

The V gene is TRBV6-1, the J gene TRBJ2-7, with 8 bases aligning to TRBD2. CDR3 length equals 14 residues. After removal of 4 bases from V and 7 bases from J, the junction contained 9 bases not matched to a gene. Germline assignment: CDR1 MNHNS and CDR2 SASEGT. CDR3 bases: TGTGCCAGCAGTGCACTAGCGGAATCTTGGGAGCAGTACTTC. It yields the protein CASSALAESWEQYF.

This rearrangement joins TRBV6-5 to TRBJ1-1; D gene unclear. Trimming took 4 bases from V and 6 from J, leaving 15 bases between them. This CDR3 region has 14 residues. Per the germline V gene, CDR1 is MNHEY and CDR2 is SVGAGI. The CDR3 DNA sequence: TGTGCCAGCAGTTCCCCCTACGGAAGACCTGAAGCTTTCTTT. It codes for CASSSPYGRPEAFF.

The chain joins TRBV4-2 to TRBJ2-6; D ambiguous. V shed 1 base and J shed 4 bases, with 5 bases lying between them. The germline CDR1 and CDR2 sequences are LGHNA and YNFKEQ. This CDR3 contains 14 residues. The CDR3 spells CASSQGVGANVLTF. CDR3 nucleotides: TGTGCCAGCAGCCAAGGGGTGGGGGCCAACGTCCTGACTTTC.

This clone was recorded a few times. V usage is TRBV2 and J usage is TRBJ2-7; D is unclear. Per germline, CDR1 SNHLY and CDR2 FYNNEI. The CDR3 is 12 amino acids. V lost 4 bases and J lost 1, with 5 bases in between. The CDR3 DNA follows: TGTGCCAGCAGTGGGCGATCCTACGAGCAGTACTTC. Protein sequence: CASSGRSYEQYF.

A remark on this clone: The same CDR3 arises from other DNA sequences in this sample as well. The V gene is TRBV29-1, the J gene TRBJ2-7, with a weak D call TRBD1 (6 bases). V dropped 4 bases and J dropped 2 bases, with 9 bases sitting between them. Germline V gives CDR1 SQVTM, CDR2 ANQGSEA. CDR3 length: 12 amino acids. CDR3 coding DNA: TGCAGCGTTGGAACAGGGCCCTACGAGCAGTACTTC. Translating gives CSVGTGPYEQYF.

This clone has more than one count but fewer than ten. The genes are TRBV7-6 and TRBJ2-3; D possibly corresponds to TRBD2 (6 bases). CDR3 length: 17 residues. The ends were cut back, 2 bases at V and 1 base at J, with 16 bases in the middle. CDR1 and CDR2 from the germline V gene are SGHVS and FNYEAQ. The CDR3 nucleotides read TGTGCCAGCAGCTTAACTCTTGGGCGGGGCGGCACAGATACGCAGTATTTT. Protein sequence: CASSLTLGRGGTDTQYF. Variable domain in full (rest from reference TRBV7-6 and TRBJ2-3): GAGVSQSPRYKVTKRGQDVALRCDPISGHVSLYWYRQALGQGPEFLTYFNYEAQQDKSGLPNDRFSAERPEGSISTLTIQRTEQRDSAMYRCASSLTLGRGGTDTQYFGPGTRLTVL.

This chain joins TRBV5-6 and TRBJ2-5; D is ambiguous. Germline CDR1 reads SGHDT; CDR2 reads YYEEEE. V dropped 0 bases and J dropped 13 bases, with 10 bases sitting between them. The CDR3 is made up of 11 amino acids. The CDR3 loop is CASSLGGVGYF. The DNA for the CDR3 is TGTGCCAGCAGCTTGGGTGGAGTTGGGTACTTC.

The chain combines TRBV29-1 with TRBJ1-6, with 8 bases lining up with TRBD1. CDR1 is SQVTM, CDR2 ANQGSEA, per germline. V lost 6 bases and J lost 10; bases outside the gene matches: 8. There are 13 residues in the CDR3. This CDR3 is CSVQTGVGSPLHF. Here the CDR3 DNA reads TGCAGCGTCCAGACAGGGGTAGGCTCACCCCTCCACTTT.

There are a few counts of this clone. The chain is built from TRBV5-1 and TRBJ2-5; 7 bases map to TRBD1. The CDR3 has 15 amino acids. The junction had 8 bases not matched to a gene; V was cut back by 4 bases and J by 2 bases. Per germline, CDR1 SGHRS and CDR2 YFSETQ. The CDR3 DNA reads as TGCGCCAGCAGCAATGTGGGACAGCCGCAAGAGACCCAGTACTTC. This translates into CASSNVGQPQETQYF.

This sequence joins TRBV9 and TRBJ2-5; the D is unclear. CDR3 length: 14 amino acids. V lost 0 bases and J 5 bases, leaving 11 bases between the germline ends. Germline lookup yields CDR1 SGDLS and CDR2 YYNGEE. CDR3 region: CASSVGVSEETQYF. CDR3 in DNA: TGTGCCAGCAGCGTAGGAGTGTCCGAGGAGACCCAGTACTTC.

The genes are TRBV30 and TRBJ1-6, with D unresolved. CDR3 size: 11 residues. Between the trimmed V and J ends, which lost 3 bases and 13 bases, there was a span of 10 bases. Germline V gives CDR1 GTSNPN, CDR2 SVGIG (reference sequence). The CDR3 DNA follows: TGTGCCTGGAGGAACGGTGGCCCCCTCCACTTT. Translation gives CAWRNGGPLHF.

This clone was recorded a few times. CDR3 sequence (DNA): TGCGCCAGCAGCCAAGTGGGACTAGCGACGAACACCGGGGAGCTGTTTTTT. It is translated as CASSQVGLATNTGELFF. The gene calls are TRBV4-1 and TRBJ2-2, with 10 bases that match TRBD2. J gave up 0 bases and V 1 base, and 2 bases lay outside the gene matches. The germline V gene encodes CDR1 MGHRA and CDR2 YSYEKL. The CDR3 extends over 17 amino acids.